This TCR beta chain was identified during a study of tumor-infiltrating lymphocytes in primary liver carcinoma. About this clonotype itself: Its antigen is unidentified.

This CDR3 is built from 16 residues. Between the trimmed V and J ends, which lost 0 bases and 11 bases, there was a span of 24 bases. The V gene's germline CDR1 is GTSNPN and CDR2 SVGIG (reference sequence). Study-level findings and limits: Lower overlap was observed for tumor-adjacent and tumor-blood pairs relative to tumor region pairs.

Starting material of 400 to 600 ng total RNA yielded TCR beta cDNA via a constant-region primer. Three-round nested multiplex PCR performed with slightly modified ARM-PCR produced the TCR beta libraries. With TRBV1-TRBV30 forward primers and a C-beta reverse primer, the first two PCR rounds were run for roughly 10 cycles each. TCRdb reprocessed the multiplex PCR reads with MiXCR, giving one entry per CDR3 protein. The profile shows approximately 45,000 distinct CDR3 sequences, more than 60% of them singletons. Unsorted bulk tissue, about 17-34 mg of it, served as the source for co-extraction of RNA and DNA. Cases comprised patients with primary liver carcinoma who received surgical resection.

The sequenced material came from tumor-adjacent normal liver tissue. This chain uses TRBV30 with TRBJ2-3; D is possibly TRBD2 (6 bases). The TCR comes from a woman aged 30 to 39 with primary liver carcinoma and hepatitis B virus infection. CDR3: CAWSVSLAEGGGMQYF. In nucleotides, the CDR3 is TGTGCCTGGAGTGTATCTCTTGCAGAGGGAGGCGGTATGCAGTATTTT.